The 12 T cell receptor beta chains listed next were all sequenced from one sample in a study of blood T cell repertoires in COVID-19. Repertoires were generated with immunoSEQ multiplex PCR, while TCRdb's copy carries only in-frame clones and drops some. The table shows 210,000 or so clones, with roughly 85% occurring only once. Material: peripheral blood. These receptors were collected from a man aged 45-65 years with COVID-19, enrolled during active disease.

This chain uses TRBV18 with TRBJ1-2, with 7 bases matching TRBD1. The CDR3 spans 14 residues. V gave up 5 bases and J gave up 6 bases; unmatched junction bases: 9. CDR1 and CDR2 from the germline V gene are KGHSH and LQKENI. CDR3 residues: CASSKQGPRNGYTF. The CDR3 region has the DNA TGTGCCAGCTCAAAACAGGGGCCCCGAAATGGCTACACCTTC.

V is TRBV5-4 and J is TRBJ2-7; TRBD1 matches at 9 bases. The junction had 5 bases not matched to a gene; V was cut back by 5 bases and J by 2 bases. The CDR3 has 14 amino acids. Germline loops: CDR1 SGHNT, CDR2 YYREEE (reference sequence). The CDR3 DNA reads TGTGCCAGCAGTCAACAGGGGGCCCCCTACGAGCAGTACTTC. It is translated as CASSQQGAPYEQYF.

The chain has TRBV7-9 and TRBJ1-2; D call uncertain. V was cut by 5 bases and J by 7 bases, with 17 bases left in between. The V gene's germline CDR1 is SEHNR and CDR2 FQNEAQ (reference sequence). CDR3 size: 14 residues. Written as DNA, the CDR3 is TGTGCCAGCAGCCTTGGCGGCGCCTCTAGTGGCTACACCTTC. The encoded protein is CASSLGGASSGYTF.

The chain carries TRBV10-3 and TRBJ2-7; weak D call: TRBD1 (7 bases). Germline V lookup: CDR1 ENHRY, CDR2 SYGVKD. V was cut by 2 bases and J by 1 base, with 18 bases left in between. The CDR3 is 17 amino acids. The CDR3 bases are TGTGCCATCAGTGAGCAGGGGGTCGGGGGAAATTCCTACGAGCAGTACTTC. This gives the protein CAISEQGVGGNSYEQYF.

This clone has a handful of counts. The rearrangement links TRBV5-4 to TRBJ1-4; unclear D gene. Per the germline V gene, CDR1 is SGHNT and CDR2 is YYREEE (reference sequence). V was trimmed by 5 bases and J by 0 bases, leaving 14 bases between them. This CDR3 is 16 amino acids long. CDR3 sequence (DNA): TGTGCCAGCAGTCATAAATCGGGGACAACTAATGAAAAACTGTTTTTT. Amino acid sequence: CASSHKSGTTNEKLFF. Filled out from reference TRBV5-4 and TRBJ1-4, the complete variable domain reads ETGVTQSPTHLIKTRGQQVTLRCSSQSGHNTVSWYQQALGQGPQFIFQYYREEENGRGNFPPRFSGLQFPNYSSELNVNALELDDSALYLCASSHKSGTTNEKLFFGSGTQLSVL.

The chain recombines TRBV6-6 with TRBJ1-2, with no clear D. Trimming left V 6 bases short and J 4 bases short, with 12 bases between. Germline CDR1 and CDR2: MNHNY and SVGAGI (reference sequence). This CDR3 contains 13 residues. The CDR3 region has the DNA TGTGCCAGCAGACAAAGAGAGGGCTATGGCTACACCTTC. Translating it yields CASRQREGYGYTF.

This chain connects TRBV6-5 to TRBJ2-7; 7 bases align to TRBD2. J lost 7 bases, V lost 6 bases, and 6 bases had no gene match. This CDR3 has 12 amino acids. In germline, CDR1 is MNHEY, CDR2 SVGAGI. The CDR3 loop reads CASRPWGGEQYF. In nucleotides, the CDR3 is TGTGCCAGCAGGCCGTGGGGGGGGGAGCAGTACTTC.

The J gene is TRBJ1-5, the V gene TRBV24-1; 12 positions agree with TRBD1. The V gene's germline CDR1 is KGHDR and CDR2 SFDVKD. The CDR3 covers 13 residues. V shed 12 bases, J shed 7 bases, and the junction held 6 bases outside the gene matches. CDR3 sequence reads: CAAGTGGEQPQHF. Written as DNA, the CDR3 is TGTGCCGCCGGGACAGGGGGCGAGCAGCCCCAGCATTTT.

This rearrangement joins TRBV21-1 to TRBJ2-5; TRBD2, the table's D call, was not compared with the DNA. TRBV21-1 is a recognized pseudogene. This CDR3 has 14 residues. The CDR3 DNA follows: TGTGCCAGCAGCCGGGGGGGATCCCAAGAGACCCAGTACTTC. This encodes CASSRGGSQETQYF.

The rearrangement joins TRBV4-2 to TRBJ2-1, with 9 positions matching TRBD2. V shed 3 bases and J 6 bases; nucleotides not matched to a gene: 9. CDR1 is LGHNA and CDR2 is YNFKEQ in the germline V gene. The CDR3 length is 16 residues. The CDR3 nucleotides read TGTGCCAGCAGCCATCGCCTAGCGGGGTCAATCAATGAGCAGTTCTTC. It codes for CASSHRLAGSINEQFF.

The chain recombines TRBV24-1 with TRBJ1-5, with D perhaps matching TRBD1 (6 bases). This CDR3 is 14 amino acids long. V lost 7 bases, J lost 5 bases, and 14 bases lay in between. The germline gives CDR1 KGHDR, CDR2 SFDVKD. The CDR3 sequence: CATSGTGPHQPQHF. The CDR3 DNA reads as TGTGCCACCAGCGGTACAGGGCCCCATCAGCCCCAGCATTTT.

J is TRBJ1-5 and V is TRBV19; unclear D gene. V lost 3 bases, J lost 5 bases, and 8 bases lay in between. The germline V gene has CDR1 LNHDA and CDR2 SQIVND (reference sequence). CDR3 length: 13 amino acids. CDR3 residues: CASSIEGDQPQHF. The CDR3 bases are TGTGCCAGTAGTATTGAAGGAGATCAGCCCCAGCATTTT.